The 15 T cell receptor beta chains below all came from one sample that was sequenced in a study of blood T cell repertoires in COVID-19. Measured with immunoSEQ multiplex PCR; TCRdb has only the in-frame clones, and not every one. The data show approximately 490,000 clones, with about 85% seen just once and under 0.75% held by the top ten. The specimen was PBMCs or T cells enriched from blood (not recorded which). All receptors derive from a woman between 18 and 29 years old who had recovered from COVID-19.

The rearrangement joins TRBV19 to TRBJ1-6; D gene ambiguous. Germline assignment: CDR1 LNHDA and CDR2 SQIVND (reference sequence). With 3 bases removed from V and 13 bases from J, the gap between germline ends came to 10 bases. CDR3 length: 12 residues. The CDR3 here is CASSIDRDPLHF. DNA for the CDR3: TGTGCCAGTAGTATTGATCGGGATCCCCTCCACTTT.

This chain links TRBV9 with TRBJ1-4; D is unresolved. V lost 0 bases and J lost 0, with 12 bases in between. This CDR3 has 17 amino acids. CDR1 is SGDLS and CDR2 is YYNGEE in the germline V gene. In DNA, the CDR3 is TGTGCCAGCAGCGTAGGGGCAGGCCATGCAACTAATGAAAAACTGTTTTTT. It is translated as CASSVGAGHATNEKLFF.

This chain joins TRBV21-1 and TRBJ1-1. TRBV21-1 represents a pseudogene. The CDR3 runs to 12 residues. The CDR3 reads CASRHERAEAFF. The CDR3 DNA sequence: TGTGCCAGCAGGCACGAGCGGGCTGAAGCTTTCTTT.

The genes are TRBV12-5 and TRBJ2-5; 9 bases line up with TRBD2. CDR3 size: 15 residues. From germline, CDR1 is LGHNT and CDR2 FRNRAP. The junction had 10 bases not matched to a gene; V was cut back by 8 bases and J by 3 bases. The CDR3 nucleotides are TGTGCTAGTCTGGCTAGCGGGGCGGTTGAAGAGACCCAGTACTTC. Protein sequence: CASLASGAVEETQYF.

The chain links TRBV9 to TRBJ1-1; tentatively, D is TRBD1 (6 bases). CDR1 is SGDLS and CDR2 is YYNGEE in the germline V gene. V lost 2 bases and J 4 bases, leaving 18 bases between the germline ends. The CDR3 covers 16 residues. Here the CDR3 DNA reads TGTGCCAGCAGCGTTTCAGGGGACCCCGGAGGCACTGAAGCTTTCTTT. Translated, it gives CASSVSGDPGGTEAFF.

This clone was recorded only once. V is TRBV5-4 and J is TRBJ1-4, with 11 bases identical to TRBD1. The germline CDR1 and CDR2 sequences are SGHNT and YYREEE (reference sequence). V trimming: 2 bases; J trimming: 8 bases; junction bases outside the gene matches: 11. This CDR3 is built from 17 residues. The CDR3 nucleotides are TGTGCCAGCAGCTTAAAACCACCGGGACAGGGGGGGGAAAAACTGTTTTTT. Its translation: CASSLKPPGQGGEKLFF.

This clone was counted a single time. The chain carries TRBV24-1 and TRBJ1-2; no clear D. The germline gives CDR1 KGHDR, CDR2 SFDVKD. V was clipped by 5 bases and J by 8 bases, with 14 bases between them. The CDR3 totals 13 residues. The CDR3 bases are TGTGCCACCAGTGCCGGGAGCCCTTCCGGCTACACCTTC. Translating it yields CATSAGSPSGYTF.

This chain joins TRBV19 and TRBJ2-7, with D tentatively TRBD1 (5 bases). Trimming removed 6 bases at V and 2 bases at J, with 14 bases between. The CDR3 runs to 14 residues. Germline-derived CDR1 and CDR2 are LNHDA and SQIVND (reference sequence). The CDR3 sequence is CASSPRKGAYEQYF. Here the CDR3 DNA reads TGTGCCAGTAGCCCCCGGAAAGGGGCCTACGAGCAGTACTTC.

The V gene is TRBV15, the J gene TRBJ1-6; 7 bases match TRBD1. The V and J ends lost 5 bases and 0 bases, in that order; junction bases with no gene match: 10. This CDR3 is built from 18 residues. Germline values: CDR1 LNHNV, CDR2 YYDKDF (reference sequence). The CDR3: CATSGGGRLTSYNSPLHF. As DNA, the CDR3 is TGTGCCACCAGCGGAGGGGGCCGCCTCACCTCCTATAATTCACCCCTCCACTTT.

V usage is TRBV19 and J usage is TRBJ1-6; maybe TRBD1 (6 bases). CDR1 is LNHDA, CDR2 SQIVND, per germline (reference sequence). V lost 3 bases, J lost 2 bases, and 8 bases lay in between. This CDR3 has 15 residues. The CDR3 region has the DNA TGTGCCAGTAGTATCGGGACACCCTATAATTCACCCCTCCACTTT. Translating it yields CASSIGTPYNSPLHF.

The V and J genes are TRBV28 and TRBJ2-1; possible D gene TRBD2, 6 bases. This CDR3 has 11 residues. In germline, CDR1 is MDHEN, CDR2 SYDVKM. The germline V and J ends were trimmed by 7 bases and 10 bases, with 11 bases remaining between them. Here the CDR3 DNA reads TGTGCCAGCATAAGGGAGGCCGAGCAGTTCTTC. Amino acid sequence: CASIREAEQFF.

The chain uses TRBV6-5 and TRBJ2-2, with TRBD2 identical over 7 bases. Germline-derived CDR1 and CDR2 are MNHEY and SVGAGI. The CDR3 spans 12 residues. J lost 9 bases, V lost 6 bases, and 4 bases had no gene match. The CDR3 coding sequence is TGTGCCAGCAGCGGACTAGGGTGGGAGCTGTTTTTT. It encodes CASSGLGWELFF.

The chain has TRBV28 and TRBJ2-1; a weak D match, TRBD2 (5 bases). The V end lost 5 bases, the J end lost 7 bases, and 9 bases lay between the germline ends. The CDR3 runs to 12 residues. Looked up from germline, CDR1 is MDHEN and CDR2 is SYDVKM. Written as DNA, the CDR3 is TGTGCCAGCAGTCGACTAAGGAATGAGCAGTTCTTC. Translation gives CASSRLRNEQFF.

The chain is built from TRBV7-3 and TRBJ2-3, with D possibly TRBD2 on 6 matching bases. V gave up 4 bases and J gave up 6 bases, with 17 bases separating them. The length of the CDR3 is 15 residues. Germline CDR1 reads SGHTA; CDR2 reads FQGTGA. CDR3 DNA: TGTGCCAGCAGCTCGGCGGGACCCACATGGGATACGCAGTATTTT. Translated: CASSSAGPTWDTQYF. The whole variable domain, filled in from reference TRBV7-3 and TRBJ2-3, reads GAGVSQTPSNKVTEKGKYVELRCDPISGHTALYWYRQSLGQGPEFLIYFQGTGAADDSGLPNDRFFAVRPEGSVSTLKIQRTERGDSAVYLCASSSAGPTWDTQYFGPGTRLTVL.

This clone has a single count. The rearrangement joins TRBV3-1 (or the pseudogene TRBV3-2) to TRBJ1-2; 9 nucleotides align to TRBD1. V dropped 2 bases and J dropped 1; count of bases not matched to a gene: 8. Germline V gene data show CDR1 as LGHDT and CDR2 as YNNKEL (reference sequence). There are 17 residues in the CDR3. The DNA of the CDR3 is TGTGCCAGCAGCCAAAGTCGTGGACAGGGGAATAACTATGGCTACACCTTC. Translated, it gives CASSQSRGQGNNYGYTF.